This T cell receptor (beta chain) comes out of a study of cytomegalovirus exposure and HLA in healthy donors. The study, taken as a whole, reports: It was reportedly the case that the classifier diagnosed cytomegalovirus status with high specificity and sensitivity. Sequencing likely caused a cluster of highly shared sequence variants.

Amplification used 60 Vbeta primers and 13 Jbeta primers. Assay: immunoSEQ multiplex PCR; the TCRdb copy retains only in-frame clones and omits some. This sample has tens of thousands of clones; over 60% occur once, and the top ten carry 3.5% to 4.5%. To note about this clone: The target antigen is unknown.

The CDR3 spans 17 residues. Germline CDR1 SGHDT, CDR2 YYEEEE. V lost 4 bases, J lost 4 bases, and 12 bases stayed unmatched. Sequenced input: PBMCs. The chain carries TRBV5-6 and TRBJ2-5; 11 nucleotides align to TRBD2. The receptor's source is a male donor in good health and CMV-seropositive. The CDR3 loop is CASSPGLSGGAGETQYF. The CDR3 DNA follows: TGTGCCAGCAGCCCCGGTCTTAGCGGGGGGGCAGGAGAGACCCAGTACTTC.